Below, one TCR beta chain is given with its context. The antigen is not known. This record comes from a study of OX40 agonist ivuxolimab in advanced cancers. Looking at the study overall: Mean age about 60 years, range about 23 to 80; 82.7% male.

The CDR3 loop spans 12 amino acids. Between the trimmed V and J ends, which lost 6 bases and 0 bases, there was a span of 4 bases. Germline CDR1 reads SGHDN; CDR2 reads FVKESK. Study-level findings and limits: Antigen specificity of clonally expanded peripheral T cells was not established. Partial responders treated at 0.1-3.0 mg/kg exhibited clonal expansion among the lowest measured. Averaging showed that CD8+ T cells had more expanded clones than CD4+ did.

The data were produced by immunoSEQ multiplex PCR, yet TCRdb's version contains in-frame clones alone and is incomplete. The repertoire holds more than 45,000 clones, with roughly nine tenths as singletons. Sequencing used CD4+ or CD8+ T cells sorted from blood, obtained in a trial of the OX40 agonist ivuxolimab. V usage is TRBV14 and J usage is TRBJ2-3; D remains ambiguous. This clonotype was obtained from an adult with an advanced solid tumor such as melanoma, head and neck, liver or kidney cancer. CDR3 sequence: CASSLSTDTQYF. The CDR3 DNA sequence: TGTGCCAGCAGTCTTAGCACAGATACGCAGTATTTT.